A single sample gave rise to the 8 T cell receptor beta chains below, sequenced in a study of blood T cell repertoires in COVID-19. The repertoire was sequenced with immunoSEQ multiplex PCR; TCRdb's copy has only in-frame clones and lacks some. In the table there are 200,000 to 300,000 clones, around four fifths of which are singletons. Sequenced material: peripheral blood. The receptor set was obtained from a man aged 45 to 65 with acute or convalescent COVID-19.

The rearrangement links TRBV5-1 to TRBJ2-7; D unresolved. CDR3 length equals 13 residues. With 1 base removed from V and 2 bases from J, the gap between germline ends came to 7 bases. Looked up from germline, CDR1 is SGHRS and CDR2 is YFSETQ. The CDR3: CASSLLSTYEQYF. CDR3 bases: TGCGCCAGCAGCTTGCTTAGCACCTACGAGCAGTACTTC.

The chain links TRBV28 to TRBJ1-5; 9 nucleotides match TRBD1. With V trimmed by 4 bases and J by 7 bases, 8 bases remained unmatched. Germline V gene lookup returns CDR1 MDHEN and CDR2 SYDVKM. This CDR3 comprises 15 residues. The CDR3 loop reads CASSYRDRVRQPQHF. In DNA form, the CDR3 reads TGTGCCAGCAGTTATCGGGACAGGGTTCGCCAGCCCCAGCATTTT. The whole variable domain, remainder taken from reference TRBV28 and TRBJ1-5, is DVKVTQSSRYLVKRTGEKVFLECVQDMDHENMFWYRQDPGLGLRLIYFSYDVKMKEKGDIPEGYSVSREKKERFSLILESASTNQTSMYLCASSYRDRVRQPQHFGDGTRLSIL.

Only a few counts were recorded for this clone. The chain uses TRBV5-4 and TRBJ2-7; D might be TRBD1 (6 bases). With 1 base removed from V and 1 base from J, the gap between germline ends came to 18 bases. Germline V gene sequence: CDR1 SGHNT, CDR2 YYREEE (reference sequence). The length of the CDR3 is 17 residues. The CDR3 DNA follows: TGTGCCAGCAGCTTGAGGGGTGGACAGACAAGGTCCTACGAGCAGTACTTC. This sequence encodes CASSLRGGQTRSYEQYF.

The chain carries TRBV27 and TRBJ1-2; perhaps TRBD1 as D (5 bases). The CDR3 runs 15 residues. The V gene lost 5 bases and the J gene lost 8 bases, with 21 bases spanning the gap. Germline V gene sequence: CDR1 MNHEY, CDR2 SMNVEV (reference sequence). The CDR3, as DNA: TGTGCCAGCAGTCCAACGCAGCAGGGCTATGGGGGCTACACCTTC. It codes for CASSPTQQGYGGYTF.

V gene TRBV30 combines with J gene TRBJ2-7, with D possibly TRBD2 on 5 matching bases. CDR3 size: 13 residues. CDR1 is GTSNPN and CDR2 is SVGIG in the germline V gene (reference sequence). Trimming took off 0 bases at V and 5 bases at J, with 11 bases between the two ends. CDR3 nucleotides: TGTGCCTGGAGTGTACAACGGGAAAACGAGCAGTACTTC. As protein: CAWSVQRENEQYF.

The V gene is TRBV27, the J gene TRBJ2-5; TRBD2 aligns across 10 bases. The CDR3 is 15 amino acids. The germline CDR1 and CDR2 sequences are MNHEY and SMNVEV (reference sequence). The J segment lost 4 bases and the V segment lost 4 bases, leaving 6 bases of the junction unmatched. In nucleotides, the CDR3 is TGTGCCAGCAGTTCCGAGCGGGAGGGCCCAGAGACCCAGTACTTC. Translation: CASSSEREGPETQYF.

The chain links TRBV3-1 (or the pseudogene TRBV3-2) to TRBJ2-7, with 7 bases fitting TRBD1. Germline CDR1 reads LGHDT; CDR2 reads YNNKEL (reference sequence). The CDR3 covers 18 residues. V lost 4 bases and J lost 0; bases outside the gene matches: 15. Here the CDR3 reads CASSRIQYRDRLSYEQYF. The CDR3 bases are TGTGCCAGCAGCCGGATTCAATATCGGGACAGACTCTCCTACGAGCAGTACTTC.

The chain combines TRBV6-6 with TRBJ1-3, with D possibly TRBD1 on 6 matching bases. This CDR3 has 14 amino acids. Germline-derived CDR1 and CDR2 are MNHNY and SVGAGI (reference sequence). The germline V and J ends were trimmed by 4 bases and 0 bases, with 7 bases remaining between them. CDR3 DNA sequence: TGTGCCAGCAGTTGGACAGACTCTGGAAACACCATATATTTT. This codes for CASSWTDSGNTIYF.